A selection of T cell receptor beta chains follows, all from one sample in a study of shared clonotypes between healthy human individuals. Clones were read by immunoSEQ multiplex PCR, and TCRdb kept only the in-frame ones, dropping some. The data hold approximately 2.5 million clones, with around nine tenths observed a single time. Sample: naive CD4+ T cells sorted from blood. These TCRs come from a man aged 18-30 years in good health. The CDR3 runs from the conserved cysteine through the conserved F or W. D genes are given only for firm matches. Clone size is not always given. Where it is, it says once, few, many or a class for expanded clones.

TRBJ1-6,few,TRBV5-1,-,TGCGCCAGCAGCTTGGGGACGGATAATTCACCCCTCCACTTT,CASSLGTDNSPLHF
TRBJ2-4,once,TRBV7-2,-,TGTGCCAGCAGCTCGGGGCTTCTAGCCAAAAACATTCAGTACTTC,CASSSGLLAKNIQYF
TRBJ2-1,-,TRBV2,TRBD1,TGTGCCAGCAGTGAGGACAGGGGTTACAATGAGCAGTTCTTC,CASSEDRGYNEQFF
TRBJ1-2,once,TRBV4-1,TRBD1,TGCGCCAGCAGCCAAGAATCGACAGGGGCCATATATGGTAACTATGGCTACACCTTC,CASSQESTGAIYGNYGYTF
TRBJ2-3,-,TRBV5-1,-,TGCGCCAGCAGCTCTGGACCTGGGACAGATACGCAGTATTTT,CASSSGPGTDTQYF
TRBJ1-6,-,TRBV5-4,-,TGTGCCAGCAGTTTGGAACAGGGTTATAATTCACCCCTCCACTTT,CASSLEQGYNSPLHF
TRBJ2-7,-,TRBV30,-,TGTGCCTGGACCATAGGCCGGGGCACCTACGAGCAGTACTTC,CAWTIGRGTYEQYF
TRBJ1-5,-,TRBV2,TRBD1,TGTGCCAGCAGAGACCGGGACAGGGCCAATCAGCCCCAGCATTTT,CASRDRDRANQPQHF
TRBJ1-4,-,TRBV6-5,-,TGTGCCAGCAGTTACGCCGGGGTAACTAATGAAAAACTGTTTTTT,CASSYAGVTNEKLFF
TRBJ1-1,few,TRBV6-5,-,TGTGCCAGCAGTTACGGGGGCCTGAACACTGAAGCTTTCTTT,CASSYGGLNTEAFF
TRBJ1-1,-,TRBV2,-,TGTGCCAGAAGGACAAGCTTTGCCACTGAAGCTTTCTTT,CARRTSFATEAFF
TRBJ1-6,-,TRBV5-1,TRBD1,TGCGCCAGCAGCGGGGGACAGGGGGCCTCAGCGCCCCTCCACTTT,CASSGGQGASAPLHF
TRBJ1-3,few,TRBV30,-,TGTGCCTGGAGTCGTTTCTCTGGAAACACCATATATTTT,CAWSRFSGNTIYF
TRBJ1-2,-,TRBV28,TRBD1,TGTGCCAGCATGGACAGGGTCAACTATGGCTACACCTTC,CASMDRVNYGYTF
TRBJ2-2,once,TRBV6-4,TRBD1,TGTGCCAGCAGCCCCCAGGACAGGGCCACCGGGGAGCTGTTTTTT,CASSPQDRATGELFF
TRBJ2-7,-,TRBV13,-,TGTGCCAGCAGCTTATGGGGGCGCTACTCCTACGAGCAGTACTTC,CASSLWGRYSYEQYF
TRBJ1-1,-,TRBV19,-,TGTGCCAGTAGTACATCAGGGGTAGGAACTGAAGCTTTCTTT,CASSTSGVGTEAFF
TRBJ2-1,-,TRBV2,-,TGTGCCAGCAGCGAAAGGACGTACAATGAGCAGTTCTTC,CASSERTYNEQFF
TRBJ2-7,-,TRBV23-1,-,TGCGCCAGCAGCCGGAACGAGCAGTACTTC,CASSRNEQYF
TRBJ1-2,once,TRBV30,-,TGTGCCTGGAGTCGTGACGACTATGGCTACACCTTC,CAWSRDDYGYTF
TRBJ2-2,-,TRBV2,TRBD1,TGTGCCAGCAGCGCCACGCCCCCACAGGGGTCAAACACCGGGGAGCTGTTTTTT,CASSATPPQGSNTGELFF
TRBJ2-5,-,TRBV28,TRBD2,TGTGCCAGCAGTTTTCATATTGGACTAGCGGGGGGGCAAGAGACCCAGTACTTC,CASSFHIGLAGGQETQYF
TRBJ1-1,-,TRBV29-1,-,TGCAGCGTTAGTGCAGGACTGTCGAACACTGAAGCTTTCTTT,CSVSAGLSNTEAFF
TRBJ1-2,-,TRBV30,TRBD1,TGTGCCTGGAGTGGAGGACAGGGGGCGTTGAATGGCTACACCTTC,CAWSGGQGALNGYTF
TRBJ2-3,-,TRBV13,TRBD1,TGTGCCAGCAGCTTCCGACAGGGCTCAGATACGCAGTATTTT,CASSFRQGSDTQYF
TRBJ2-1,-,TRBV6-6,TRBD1,TGTGCCAGCAGTTTACCGGGACAGTACAGTGAGCAGTTCTTC,CASSLPGQYSEQFF
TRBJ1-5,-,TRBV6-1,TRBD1,TGTGCCAGCAGTCCAGGACAGGGGAGGCAGCCCCAGCATTTT,CASSPGQGRQPQHF
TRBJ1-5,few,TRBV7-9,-,TGTGCCAGCAGCTTAGAACTCGCCGGTCAGCCCCAGCATTTT,CASSLELAGQPQHF
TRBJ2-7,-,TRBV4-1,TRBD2,TGCGCCAGCAGCCGTTTGGTAGCGGGAGGGTTGTACGAGCAGTACTTC,CASSRLVAGGLYEQYF
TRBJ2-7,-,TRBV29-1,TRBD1,TGCAGCGCCGGAGGACAGGGCGAGCAGTACTTC,CSAGGQGEQYF
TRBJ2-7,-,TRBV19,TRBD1,TGTGCCAGTAGTATTGAGGACAGGGGCTACGAGCAGTACTTC,CASSIEDRGYEQYF
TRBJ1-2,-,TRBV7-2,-,TGTGCCAGCAGCTTAGTCGGCAATTCGGGTGGCTACACCTTC,CASSLVGNSGGYTF
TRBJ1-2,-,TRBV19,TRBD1,TGTGCCAGTAGCACCGGGACAGGGGGGAGTCCTAACTATGGCTACACCTTC,CASSTGTGGSPNYGYTF
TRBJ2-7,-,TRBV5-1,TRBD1,TGCGCCAGCAGCCTCTCGGGACAGGGCCACGAGCAGTACTTC,CASSLSGQGHEQYF
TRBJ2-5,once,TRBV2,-,TGTGCCAGTCGAGGGGGTCGAGAGACCCAGTACTTC,CASRGGRETQYF
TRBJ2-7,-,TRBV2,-,TGTGCCAGCAGTGAAAGAAGCGGAACCTACGAGCAGTACTTC,CASSERSGTYEQYF
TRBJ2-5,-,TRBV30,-,TGTGCCTGGAGTGTACGGCGGGGCTTGGAGACCCAGTACTTC,CAWSVRRGLETQYF
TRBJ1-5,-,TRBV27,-,TGTGCCAGCAGTTTCTACAGAGATAGCAATCAGCCCCAGCATTTT,CASSFYRDSNQPQHF
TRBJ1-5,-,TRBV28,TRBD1,TGTGCCAGCAGTTTAAAAAGACAGGGGGTGAAAAACAATCAGCCCCAGCATTTT,CASSLKRQGVKNNQPQHF
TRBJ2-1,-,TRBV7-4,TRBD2,TGTGCCAGCAGCTTATCGACTAGCGGGATTAATGAGCAGTTCTTC,CASSLSTSGINEQFF
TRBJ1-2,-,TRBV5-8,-,TGTGCCAGCAGATCGAAGACAGGCCCATTTGGCTACACCTTC,CASRSKTGPFGYTF
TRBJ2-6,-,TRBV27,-,TGTGCCAGCAGTTTATCTGGGCTCGGAGCCAACGTCCTGACTTTC,CASSLSGLGANVLTF
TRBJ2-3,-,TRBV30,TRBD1,TGTGCCTGGGTGACAGGGAGAGTGAGCACAGATACGCAGTATTTT,CAWVTGRVSTDTQYF
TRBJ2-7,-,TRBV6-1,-,TGTGCCAGCAGTGCTGAGGGAGGCCCAACCTACTACGAGCAGTACTTC,CASSAEGGPTYYEQYF
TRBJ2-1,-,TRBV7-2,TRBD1,TGTGCCAGCGGTCCCGGGACAGGGCCCTCAAGGGAGTTCTTC,CASGPGTGPSREFF
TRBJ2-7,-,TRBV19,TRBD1,TGTGCCAGTAGTTATTCGGACAGGGGATCCTACGAGCAGTACTTC,CASSYSDRGSYEQYF
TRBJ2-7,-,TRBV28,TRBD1,TGTGCCAGCAGCTTAGGACAGGGTTTGAACGAGCAGTACTTC,CASSLGQGLNEQYF
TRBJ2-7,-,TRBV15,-,TGTGCCACCAGCAGGCCAGGGACCTCCTACGAGCAGTACTTC,CATSRPGTSYEQYF
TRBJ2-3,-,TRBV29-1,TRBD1,TGCAGCGTTGGTTTCGACAGGGCTCCCCGCTATTTT,CSVGFDRAPRYF